These T cell receptor beta chains were read from a single sample in a study of early T cells in non-severe SARS-CoV-2 infection. Using its own MiXCR run on the 5' RACE reads, TCRdb lists one record per CDR3 protein. In the table there are approximately 70,000 distinct CDR3 sequences, about 5% of which are singletons. The sequencing used whole blood, collected at baseline. All receptors derive from an adult who was a healthcare worker with PCR-confirmed SARS-CoV-2 infection or an uninfected control (not recorded which). Each CDR3 is given without its conserved first and last residue.

V gene	CDR3 length	J gene	CDR3 protein
TRBV5-1	13	TRBJ1-2	ASSARGMANYGYT
TRBV6-1	13	TRBJ1-1	ASSLYQGMNTEAF
TRBV12-5	14	TRBJ2-2	ASGLGLAGFTGELF
TRBV11-2	10	TRBJ1-1	ASSPLHTEAF
TRBV7-2	12	TRBJ2-7	ASSPTGVSYEQY
TRBV18	16	TRBJ2-3	ASSPSRLAGGPTDTQY
TRBV5-1	12	TRBJ1-1	ASSPRRDLAEAF
TRBV5-1	16	TRBJ2-3	ASSPYSSGRAITDTQY
TRBV29-1	13	TRBJ2-7	SVEGWDRGPYEQY
TRBV10-3	13	TRBJ2-1	AISEWTLPGDEQF
TRBV16	14	TRBJ2-7	ASSPNGAEIPYEQY
TRBV11-2	11	TRBJ2-7	ASSYILPYEQY
TRBV15	12	TRBJ2-1	ATSSESSYNEQF
TRBV18	11	TRBJ2-3	ASSRNGADTQY
TRBV12-3/TRBV12-4	11	TRBJ2-7	ASSLRQGYEQY
TRBV27	11	TRBJ2-7	ASSLSTGAEQY
TRBV4-1	13	TRBJ1-6	ASSQRDRENSPLH
TRBV7-9	10	TRBJ2-1	ASSAVSGEQF
TRBV7-8	16	TRBJ1-6	ASSEQSKVRRYNSPLH
TRBV5-1	12	TRBJ2-7	ASSLGDISYEQY
TRBV5-1	14	TRBJ1-1	ASSPSDRGLRTEAF
TRBV6-2/TRBV6-3	12	TRBJ1-1	ATSYAGSDTEAF
TRBV7-9	14	TRBJ2-7	ASSRAETGLSYEQY
TRBV5-5	10	TRBJ2-7	ASGTETYEQY
TRBV29-1	10	TRBJ2-4	SGGGQGNIQY
TRBV29-1	14	TRBJ2-2	SVARITGGSTGELI
TRBV5-6	10	TRBJ2-2	ASSGNTGELF
TRBV7-9	10	TRBJ2-1	AGESVGNEQF
TRBV27	14	TRBJ2-1	ASSSGQGSSYNEQF
TRBV11-2	15	TRBJ2-7	ASRGPSPGSPTYEQY
TRBV4-1	11	TRBJ1-2	ASSPGGNYGYT
TRBV6-5	9	TRBJ1-1	ASTRGTEAF
TRBV28	14	TRBJ2-1	ASSLQTSGTYNEQF
TRBV5-1	9	TRBJ2-1	ASSLEKKQF
TRBV7-3	14	TRBJ2-5	ASSLGSGRAGETQY
TRBV20-1	14	TRBJ1-5	SARGVEGDSNQPQH
TRBV29-1	13	TRBJ1-3	SGTGKGRAGNTIY
TRBV5-5	12	TRBJ1-1	ASSWGTAGTEAF
TRBV27	11	TRBJ1-2	ASSLQGNYGYT
TRBV20-1	14	TRBJ2-1	SARGLAGAVYNEQF
TRBV12-3/TRBV12-4	11	TRBJ1-6	ASSLLGDSPLH
TRBV28	15	TRBJ2-2	ASRPVPSRRVAGELF
TRBV19	9	TRBJ1-2	ASSNRGGYT
TRBV5-1	11	TRBJ2-7	ASSLESASEQY
TRBV2	14	TRBJ2-1	ASSRGEPSSYNEQF
TRBV5-1	11	TRBJ2-7	ASSGGGPYEQY
TRBV7-9	16	TRBJ2-7	ASTHPGLAGVLPYEQY
TRBV29-1	15	TRBJ1-2	SVEIFFSGGSRYGYT
TRBV20-1	12	TRBJ2-1	SANSGRGNNEQF
TRBV20-1	12	TRBJ2-1	SASPRTGGPREF
TRBV6-6	12	TRBJ2-3	ASLFALELDTQY
TRBV12-3/TRBV12-4	14	TRBJ2-3	ASIASTSGGADTQY
TRBV4-1	19	TRBJ2-7	ASSQVKFSASGSWTSEEQY
TRBV4-2	13	TRBJ2-1	ASSQDETMPNEQF
TRBV7-9	16	TRBJ2-1	ASTLTGLAGGRYEEQF
TRBV19	14	TRBJ2-1	ASLGDVAGDYNEQF
TRBV20-1	16	TRBJ2-2	SAPAPGLAGRGTGELF
TRBV19	12	TRBJ2-7	ASSRTAAQGGQY
TRBV7-9	10	TRBJ2-1	ASSLGNREQF